This passage covers 17 T cell receptor beta chains from one sample sequenced in a study of blood T cell repertoires in COVID-19. Here immunoSEQ multiplex PCR was the method, and the copy in TCRdb shows in-frame clones only, minus some. The repertoire includes approximately 140,000 clones, about four fifths of them detected once, and approximately 6.5% sits in the top ten. The source material was peripheral blood. The receptors originated from a human donor in a cohort sampled during active COVID-19.

The chain is built from TRBV30 and TRBJ1-5, with a weak D call TRBD1 (5 bases). V was pared by 1 base and J by 4 bases, with 11 bases between. The germline V gene has CDR1 GTSNPN and CDR2 SVGIG (reference sequence). The CDR3 runs to 14 residues. CDR3 in DNA: TGTGCCTGGAGTGAGGGGATTGTGAATCAGCCCCAGCATTTT. Residues: CAWSEGIVNQPQHF.

This chain joins TRBV6-5 and TRBJ1-5; 7 positions agree with TRBD1. Per germline, CDR1 MNHEY and CDR2 SVGAGI. This CDR3 has 15 residues. The J segment lost 3 bases and the V segment lost 6 bases, leaving 8 bases of the junction unmatched. As DNA, the CDR3 is TGTGCCAGCAGATACGGGACAGCTAACAATCAGCCCCAGCATTTT. Residues: CASRYGTANNQPQHF.

The chain carries TRBV6-5 and TRBJ1-2, with 9 bases identical to TRBD1. The CDR3 is 15 amino acids. Trimming at V came to 7 bases and at J to 7 bases, leaving 13 bases not matched to a gene. Germline loops: CDR1 MNHEY, CDR2 SVGAGI. CDR3 residues: CASTALPTGGFGYTF. CDR3 bases: TGTGCCAGCACTGCCCTACCTACAGGGGGCTTTGGCTACACCTTC.

The rearrangement joins TRBV19 to TRBJ2-7; 7 bases agree with TRBD1. Germline V gives CDR1 LNHDA, CDR2 SQIVND (reference sequence). The CDR3 is made up of 15 amino acids. Germline trimming cut 4 bases from V and 2 bases from J; bases unmatched to any gene: 8. In nucleotides, the CDR3 is TGTGCCAGTAGTAAGGGACAGACCGGGACCTACGAGCAGTACTTC. Translation: CASSKGQTGTYEQYF.

In DNA, the CDR3 is TGTGCCAGCATGGTGCAGGGCTCGGATGGGGGCTACACCTTC. As protein: CASMVQGSDGGYTF. The chain joins TRBV28 to TRBJ1-2; a weak D match, TRBD1 (5 bases). The CDR3 runs to 14 residues. V was shortened by 7 bases and J by 8 bases, with 20 bases between the two germline ends. The germline CDR1 and CDR2 sequences are MDHEN and SYDVKM.

For this clone: The same CDR3 arises from other DNA sequences in this sample as well. This chain connects TRBV5-1 to TRBJ2-5; D is possibly TRBD1 (5 bases). CDR3 length: 14 amino acids. Trimming removed 2 bases from V and 2 bases from J, with 10 bases in between. Germline assignment: CDR1 SGHRS and CDR2 YFSETQ. CDR3 amino acids: CASSLRGSQETQYF. CDR3 nucleotide sequence: TGCGCCAGCAGCTTAAGGGGTTCACAAGAGACCCAGTACTTC.

The J gene is TRBJ2-1, the V gene TRBV25-1, with 8 bases identical to TRBD2. Germline V gene sequence: CDR1 MGHDK, CDR2 SYGVNS. The CDR3 consists of 13 residues. The V and J ends lost 5 bases and 15 bases, in that order; junction bases with no gene match: 12. The CDR3 coding sequence is TGTGCCAGCAGTTTAGGCGGGGGGTACGGTTTGTTCTTC. Amino acid sequence: CASSLGGGYGLFF. Drawing the rest from reference TRBV25-1 and TRBJ2-1, the complete variable domain is EADIYQTPRYLVIGTGKKITLECSQTMGHDKMYWYQQDPGMELHLIHYSYGVNSTEKGDLSSESTVSRIRTEHFPLTLESARPSHTSQYLCASSLGGGYGLFFGPGTRLTVL.

This clone was seen once. The rearrangement links TRBV7-2 to TRBJ2-5; D uncertain. The germline V gene encodes CDR1 SGHTA and CDR2 FQGNSA. This CDR3 has 14 amino acids. The germline V and J ends were trimmed by 1 base and 2 bases, with 8 bases remaining between them. The CDR3, as DNA: TGTGCCAGCAGCTTAGACCCTAGACAAGAGACCCAGTACTTC. Its protein is CASSLDPRQETQYF.

CDR3 residues: CASSLDQGGETQYF. In DNA, the CDR3 is TGTGCCAGCAGCTTAGACCAGGGGGGAGAGACCCAGTACTTC. The genes are TRBV5-4 and TRBJ2-5; D is perhaps TRBD1 (7 bases). Germline V lookup: CDR1 SGHNT, CDR2 YYREEE (reference sequence). The CDR3 is 14 amino acids. V was clipped by 2 bases and J by 4 bases, with 12 bases between them.

The chain links TRBV20-1 to TRBJ2-7; D possibly corresponds to TRBD2 (7 bases). Deletions cut 3 bases from V and 2 bases from J, with 17 bases between. In germline, CDR1 is DFQATT, CDR2 SNEGSKA (reference sequence). The CDR3 has 15 amino acids. The chain's CDR3 is CSASGPGGNTYEQYF. The CDR3 DNA follows: TGCAGTGCTAGTGGTCCGGGGGGCAACACCTACGAGCAGTACTTC.

V and J are TRBV5-4 and TRBJ2-1; 9 nucleotides align to TRBD1. CDR3 size: 15 residues. CDR1 SGHNT and CDR2 YYREEE come from the germline V gene (reference sequence). V was clipped by 0 bases and J by 4 bases; unmatched bases: 2. CDR3 loop: CASSLGGTGYNEQFF. In DNA, the CDR3 is TGTGCCAGCAGCTTGGGTGGGACAGGGTACAATGAGCAGTTCTTC.

CDR3 protein: CASSLEPSGGDTQYF. Here the CDR3 DNA reads TGCGCCAGCAGCTTGGAGCCTAGCGGGGGGGATACGCAGTATTTT. This chain joins TRBV5-1 and TRBJ2-3; 11 positions agree with TRBD2. The CDR3 is 15 residues long. The V and J ends lost 0 bases and 6 bases, in that order; junction bases with no gene match: 3. Germline CDR1 reads SGHRS; CDR2 reads YFSETQ.

The V gene is TRBV7-2, the J gene TRBJ2-3, with 10 bases matching TRBD2. Germline assignment: CDR1 SGHTA and CDR2 FQGNSA. V shed 5 bases, J shed 4 bases, and the junction held 9 bases outside the gene matches. This CDR3 comprises 16 residues. This chain's CDR3 is CASSDLQRGGADTQYF. The CDR3 nucleotides are TGTGCCAGCAGCGACCTCCAGCGGGGGGGTGCAGATACGCAGTATTTT.

The chain joins TRBV10-3 to TRBJ1-5; D unresolved. V lost 4 bases and J 7 bases, leaving 11 bases between the germline ends. CDR1 is ENHRY and CDR2 is SYGVKD in the germline V gene. The CDR3 length is 13 residues. This CDR3 is CAISVSGIQPQHF. The CDR3, as DNA: TGTGCCATCAGTGTTTCAGGTATCCAGCCCCAGCATTTT.

J is TRBJ2-5 and V is TRBV3-1 (or the pseudogene TRBV3-2), with D possibly being TRBD1 (6 bases). The V gene lost 9 bases and the J gene lost 6 bases, with 20 bases spanning the gap. The CDR3 extends over 14 amino acids. From germline, CDR1 is LGHDT and CDR2 YNNKEL (reference sequence). This CDR3 is CARDGWTVSKTQYF. The CDR3, as DNA: TGTGCCAGGGATGGGTGGACAGTCTCGAAGACCCAGTACTTC.

This rearrangement joins TRBV20-1 to TRBJ1-1, with D tentatively TRBD1 (5 bases). Germline V gene lookup returns CDR1 DFQATT and CDR2 SNEGSKA (reference sequence). The CDR3 runs 12 residues. V was cut by 3 bases and J by 3 bases, with 8 bases left in between. In nucleotides, the CDR3 is TGCAGTGCTAGTGGGGGAGACACTGAAGCTTTCTTT. It encodes CSASGGDTEAFF.

This chain uses TRBV6-1 with TRBJ1-5, with D possibly matching TRBD1 (6 bases). The germline V and J ends were trimmed by 3 bases and 3 bases, with 9 bases remaining between them. CDR1 MNHNS and CDR2 SASEGT come from the germline V gene. The CDR3 consists of 14 residues. Here the CDR3 DNA reads TGTGCCAGCAGTGATTGGACAGACAATCAGCCCCAGCATTTT. Translation: CASSDWTDNQPQHF.